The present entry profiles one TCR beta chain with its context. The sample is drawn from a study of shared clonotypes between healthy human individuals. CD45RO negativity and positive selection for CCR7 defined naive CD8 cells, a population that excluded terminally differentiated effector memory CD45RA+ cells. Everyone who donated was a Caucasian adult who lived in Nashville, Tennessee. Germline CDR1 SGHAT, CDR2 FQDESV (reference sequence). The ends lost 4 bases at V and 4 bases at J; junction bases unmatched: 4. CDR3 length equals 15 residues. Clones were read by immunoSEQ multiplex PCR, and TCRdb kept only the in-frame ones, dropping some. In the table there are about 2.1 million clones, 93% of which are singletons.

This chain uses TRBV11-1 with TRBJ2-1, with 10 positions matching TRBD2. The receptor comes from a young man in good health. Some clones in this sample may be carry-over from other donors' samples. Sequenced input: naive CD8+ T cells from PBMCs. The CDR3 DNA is TGTGCCAGCAGCTACACTAGCGGGATTTACAATGAGCAGTTCTTC. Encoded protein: CASSYTSGIYNEQFF.